This T cell receptor beta chain stems from a study of OX40 agonist ivuxolimab in advanced cancers. Study-wide background: Patients undergoing dose escalation presented with hepatocellular carcinoma, melanoma, renal cell or head and neck cancer. General study points: Those patients achieving a partial response at 0.1-3.0 mg/kg showed among the lowest clonal expansion. Low levels of normalized T-cell clonal expansion also appeared in some nonresponders. At 0.1 to 3.0 mg/kg, clonal expansion of CD4+ and CD8+ blood T cells had occurred by week 6.

CDR1 is SGDLS, CDR2 YYNGEE, per germline. The CDR3 is 12 amino acids. The V gene lost 0 bases and the J gene lost 6 bases, with 3 bases spanning the gap. A word on this clone: What it binds is not known.

The repertoire was sequenced with immunoSEQ multiplex PCR; TCRdb's copy has only in-frame clones and lacks some. Among 50,000 or so clones listed, about 89% were seen once. The material sequenced was CD4+ or CD8+ T cells sorted from blood, taken in a trial of the OX40 agonist ivuxolimab. The TCR sequence derives from an adult with an advanced solid tumor such as melanoma, head and neck, liver or kidney cancer. The chain employs TRBV9 and TRBJ2-2; D is unresolved. As DNA, the CDR3 is TGTGCCAGCAGCGTAGAAGCCGGGGAGCTGTTTTTT. It codes for CASSVEAGELFF.